This TCR beta chain was found in a study of blood T cell repertoires in COVID-19. Turning to the study itself: Samples of COVID-19 (acute and convalescent) were obtained from the United States, Italy and Spain. Sources were T cells, B-cell-depleted T cells, or PBMCs; the material itself was cDNA or gDNA.

Sequenced by immunoSEQ multiplex PCR; TCRdb stores in-frame clones only, minus some. The sample comprises 200,000 or so clones, around nine tenths of which are singletons, and around 2.8% rests with the top ten. Sequencing was done on a sample of peripheral blood. This receptor was taken from a woman aged 55 to 70 with acute or convalescent COVID-19.

Here the CDR3 reads CASSATGATEAFF. The CDR3 DNA sequence: TGTGCCAGTAGTGCAACAGGGGCCACTGAAGCTTTCTTT. The chain recombines TRBV19 with TRBJ1-1, with 7 bases lining up with TRBD1. The J segment lost 4 bases and the V segment lost 5 bases, leaving 4 bases of the junction unmatched. The CDR3 totals 13 residues. Germline lookup yields CDR1 LNHDA and CDR2 SQIVND (reference sequence).